The 14 T cell receptor beta chains listed next were all sequenced from one sample in a study of neurological immune-mediated disorders (dated by TCRdb to 2018 to 2020). The protocol used for the library was 5' RACE. The sequencer was an Illumina HiSeq 2500. The raw public data were reprocessed by TCRdb itself: fastp quality trimming at Q25, MiXCR clonotype calling, in-frame beta chains only. Records with the same CDR3 protein are collapsed into one entry carrying the most frequent genes and DNA. The sample contains 39,000 or so distinct CDR3 sequences, approximately 5% of them found a single time. Approximately 9.1% of the sample goes to the ten largest clones. Material for sequencing was CD4+ T cells from blood. The receptors derive from a man between 18 and 29 years old in good health.

There are many counts of this clonotype. The chain couples TRBV10-3 to TRBJ2-3; D is ambiguous. Deletions cut 5 bases from V and 4 bases from J, with 13 bases between. CDR3 length: 14 amino acids. Germline V lookup: CDR1 ENHRY, CDR2 SYGVKD. Here the CDR3 reads CAISQPVGPDTQYF. The CDR3 nucleotides are TGTGCCATCAGTCAACCAGTCGGGCCAGATACGCAGTATTTT.

This clonotype was observed many times. V usage is TRBV20-1 and J usage is TRBJ1-2; D unclear. From germline, CDR1 is DFQATT and CDR2 SNEGSKA (reference sequence). The V gene lost 5 bases and the J gene lost 4 bases, with 11 bases spanning the gap. This CDR3 spans 12 amino acids. The CDR3 DNA sequence: TGCAGTGCTCTCCATGTCCCCTATGGCTACACCTTC. Translated: CSALHVPYGYTF.

This clonotype occurred many times. J is TRBJ1-2 and V is TRBV7-9; unclear D gene. Trimming left V 7 bases short and J 0 bases short, with 9 bases between. Looked up from germline, CDR1 is SEHNR and CDR2 is FQNEAQ (reference sequence). The CDR3 runs to 13 residues. The CDR3 region has the DNA TGTGCCAGCACAGTGGGTACTAACTATGGCTACACCTTC. Its protein product is CASTVGTNYGYTF.

There are many counts of this clonotype. J is TRBJ1-4 and V is TRBV11-2; tentatively, D is TRBD1 (5 bases). Germline CDR1 SGHAT, CDR2 FQNNGV. The ends were cut back, 5 bases at V and 9 bases at J, with 16 bases in the middle. The CDR3 consists of 14 residues. The CDR3 bases are TGTGCCAGCAGCCCCCAGAGAGGGGCCCAAAAACTGTTTTTT. Its translation is CASSPQRGAQKLFF.

The table lists this clonotype with many counts. The J gene is TRBJ1-2, the V gene TRBV4-2; 9 nucleotides match TRBD1. This CDR3 contains 16 residues. J was trimmed by 2 bases and V by 0 bases; bases with no gene match: 4. Germline V gives CDR1 LGHNA, CDR2 YNFKEQ. The CDR3 coding sequence is TGTGCCAGCAGCCAAGAATTAGGACAGGGGAACTATGGCTACACCTTC. Translated, it gives CASSQELGQGNYGYTF.

This clonotype was counted at least ten times. The chain is built from TRBV20-1 and TRBJ2-3; 9 bases align to TRBD2. The junction had 4 bases not matched to a gene; V was cut back by 3 bases and J by 0 bases. The CDR3 consists of 15 residues. CDR1 and CDR2 (germline): DFQATT, SNEGSKA (reference sequence). The CDR3 is CSARTSGASTDTQYF. CDR3 nucleotide sequence: TGCAGTGCTAGGACTAGCGGTGCTAGCACAGATACGCAGTATTTT.

This clonotype was picked up many times. The chain carries TRBV5-1 and TRBJ2-3; the match to TRBD2 covers 10 bases. The CDR3 is 19 amino acids. V was pared by 0 bases and J by 2 bases, with 12 bases of the junction left unmatched. Germline V CDR1 and CDR2: SGHRS, YFSETQ. The CDR3 nucleotides read TGCGCCAGCAGCTTGGCGTATAAGAGGACTAGCGGTTTCACAGATACGCAGTATTTT. Translating gives CASSLAYKRTSGFTDTQYF.

This clonotype came up many times. The chain couples TRBV12-3 or TRBV12-4 to TRBJ2-5, with D uncertain. CDR3 length equals 13 residues. Trimming took off 3 bases at V and 2 bases at J, with 7 bases between the two ends. The CDR3, as DNA: TGTGCCAGCAGTTTCTCGGCTCAAGAGACCCAGTACTTC. The encoded protein is CASSFSAQETQYF.

Ten or more counts support this clonotype. This chain links TRBV11-2 with TRBJ2-3; 9 nucleotides agree with TRBD1. V dropped 5 bases and J dropped 2; count of bases not matched to a gene: 8. This CDR3 contains 16 residues. The germline V gene encodes CDR1 SGHAT and CDR2 FQNNGV. The CDR3 nucleotides read TGTGCCAGCAGCACCTACAGGGGGCGATACACAGATACGCAGTATTTT. Translation: CASSTYRGRYTDTQYF.

This clonotype has ten or more counts. V is TRBV12-3 or TRBV12-4 and J is TRBJ1-6; D is possibly TRBD1 (5 bases). The CDR3 totals 14 residues. The V gene lost 3 bases and the J gene lost 8 bases, with 11 bases spanning the gap. The CDR3 region has the DNA TGTGCCAGCAGTTTCCAGGGTTTGGATTCACCCCTCCACTTT. Encoded protein: CASSFQGLDSPLHF.

This clonotype was counted many times. The chain couples TRBV6-5 to TRBJ1-5; D gene ambiguous. V was cut by 2 bases and J by 4 bases, with 9 bases left in between. This CDR3 region has 14 residues. Germline lookup yields CDR1 MNHEY and CDR2 SVGAGI. CDR3 residues: CASSYQAGNQPQHF. The CDR3 DNA is TGTGCCAGCAGTTACCAGGCAGGTAATCAGCCCCAGCATTTT.

This clonotype occurred many times. The CDR3 sequence: CASSVQGAGYTEAFF. DNA of the CDR3: TGTGCCAGCAGCGTACAGGGGGCAGGATACACTGAAGCTTTCTTT. The chain joins TRBV9 to TRBJ1-1, with 8 bases that match TRBD1. Germline CDR1 SGDLS, CDR2 YYNGEE. This CDR3 is 15 amino acids long. V was pared by 1 base and J by 3 bases, with 5 bases of the junction left unmatched.

Ten or more counts support this clonotype. The J gene is TRBJ2-2, the V gene TRBV5-1; 8 nucleotides agree with TRBD1. V shed 2 bases, J shed 9 bases, and the junction held 6 bases outside the gene matches. Germline V CDR1 and CDR2: SGHRS, YFSETQ. The CDR3 loop spans 14 amino acids. The CDR3 DNA reads TGCGCCAGCAGCTTCAACAGGGGGGACCGGGAGCTGTTTTTT. Its protein is CASSFNRGDRELFF. Combining the CDR3 with reference TRBV5-1 and TRBJ2-2 gives the whole variable domain KAGVTQTPRYLIKTRGQQVTLSCSPISGHRSVSWYQQTPGQGLQFLFEYFSETQRNKGNFPGRFSGRQFSNSRSEMNVSTLELGDSALYLCASSFNRGDRELFFGEGSRLTVL.

In its sample, this clonotype was seen many times. The chain's CDR3 is CASSLGATDGHGYTF. In nucleotides, the CDR3 is TGCGCCAGCAGCTTGGGGGCGACGGACGGACATGGCTACACCTTC. The gene calls are TRBV5-1 and TRBJ1-2; D unresolved. The CDR3 extends over 15 amino acids. V gave up 0 bases and J gave up 6 bases, with 15 bases separating them. CDR1 is SGHRS, CDR2 YFSETQ, per germline.